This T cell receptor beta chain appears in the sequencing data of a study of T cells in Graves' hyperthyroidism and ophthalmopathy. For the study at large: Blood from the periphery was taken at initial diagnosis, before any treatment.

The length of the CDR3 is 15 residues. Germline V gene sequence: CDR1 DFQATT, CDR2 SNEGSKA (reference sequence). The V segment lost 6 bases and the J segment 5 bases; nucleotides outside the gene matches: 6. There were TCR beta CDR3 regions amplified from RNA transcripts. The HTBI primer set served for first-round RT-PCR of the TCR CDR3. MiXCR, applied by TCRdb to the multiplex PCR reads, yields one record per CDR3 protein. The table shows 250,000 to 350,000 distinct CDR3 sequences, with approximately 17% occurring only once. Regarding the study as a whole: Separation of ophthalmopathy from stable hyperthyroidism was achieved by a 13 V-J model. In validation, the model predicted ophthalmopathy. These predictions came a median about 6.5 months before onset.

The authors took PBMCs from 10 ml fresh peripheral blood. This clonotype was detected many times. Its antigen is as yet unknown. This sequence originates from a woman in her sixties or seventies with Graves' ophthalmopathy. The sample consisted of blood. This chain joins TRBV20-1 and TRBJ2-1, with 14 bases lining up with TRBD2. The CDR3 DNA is TGCAGTGCGGACGAGGGACTAGCGGGAGACAATGAGCAGTTCTTC. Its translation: CSADEGLAGDNEQFF.